The clone carrying this T cell receptor (beta chain) came up once. What it recognizes is unknown. Germline V gives CDR1 MDHEN, CDR2 SYDVKM. The V gene end was trimmed by 0 bases and the J gene end by 7 bases; junction bases not matched to a gene: 2. This CDR3 has 14 amino acids. The sample comes from a study of T-cell reconstitution after alpha-beta-depleted transplantation in children. Points from the study as a whole: Diversity of TCRbeta at day 60 was high in some patients, arising from surviving recipient T cells and thymic progenitors. There were reportedly several hundred expanded graft clones from which alpha-beta T cells came about two months after transplant.

A TCRbeta library incorporating unique molecular identifiers was prepared. TCRdb fed the PCR reads into MiXCR, producing one record per CDR3 protein. This repertoire shows 440,000 or so distinct CDR3 sequences, approximately 41% found once; its top ten account for 27%. The chain carries TRBV28 and TRBJ1-4, with TRBD1 matching 7 bases. The input for sequencing was PBMCs, taken before TCRalphabeta/CD19-depleted stem cell transplant. The sequence was obtained from a girl between 2 and 10 years old with aplastic anemia, due to receive a stem cell transplant. In DNA form, the CDR3 reads TGTGCCAGCAGTTTATGGCAGGGGGGTGAAAAACTGTTTTTT. This sequence encodes CASSLWQGGEKLFF. The full variable domain, completed using reference TRBV28 and TRBJ1-4, is DVKVTQSSRYLVKRTGEKVFLECVQDMDHENMFWYRQDPGLGLRLIYFSYDVKMKEKGDIPEGYSVSREKKERFSLILESASTNQTSMYLCASSLWQGGEKLFFGSGTQLSVL.